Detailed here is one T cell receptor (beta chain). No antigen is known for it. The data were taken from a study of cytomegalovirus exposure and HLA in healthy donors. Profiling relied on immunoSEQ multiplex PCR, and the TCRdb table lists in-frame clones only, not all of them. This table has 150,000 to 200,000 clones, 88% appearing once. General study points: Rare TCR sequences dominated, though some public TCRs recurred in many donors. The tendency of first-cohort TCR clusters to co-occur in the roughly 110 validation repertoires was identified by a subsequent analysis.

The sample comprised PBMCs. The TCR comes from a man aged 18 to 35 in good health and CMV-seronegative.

The CDR3 DNA reads TGTGCCAGCAGCTTAGCGGGGGGGATTGATGAGCAGTTCTTC. Its translation is CASSLAGGIDEQFF. The chain has TRBV7-9 and TRBJ2-1, with TRBD2 matching over 7 bases. Germline CDR1 is SEHNR and CDR2 is FQNEAQ (reference sequence). CDR3 length: 14 residues. V gave up 0 bases and J gave up 8 bases; unmatched junction bases: 4.